This T cell receptor (beta chain) was observed in a study of blood T cell repertoires in COVID-19. The method was immunoSEQ multiplex PCR; TCRdb's version includes in-frame clones alone and lacks a portion of them. The table shows about 410,000 clones, with 90% occurring only once. In germline, CDR1 is WNHNN, CDR2 SYGVQD (reference sequence). Trimming cost V 6 bases and J 4 bases, with 15 bases left between them. CDR3 size: 14 residues. Participants were aged about 18 to 100 years, lived in 20 to 25 US areas, and enrolled virtually. The study counted Cohort 3 donors as recovered given two negative PCRs, clearance, or symptom resolution.

This chain joins TRBV10-1 and TRBJ1-2; D not resolved. The receptor's source is a man aged 18 to 30 who had recovered from COVID-19. Sequenced input: PBMCs or T cells enriched from blood (not recorded which). The CDR3 DNA reads TGCGCCAGCAGCACACCTACCCCAGGCTATGGCTACACCTTC. It yields the protein CASSTPTPGYGYTF.